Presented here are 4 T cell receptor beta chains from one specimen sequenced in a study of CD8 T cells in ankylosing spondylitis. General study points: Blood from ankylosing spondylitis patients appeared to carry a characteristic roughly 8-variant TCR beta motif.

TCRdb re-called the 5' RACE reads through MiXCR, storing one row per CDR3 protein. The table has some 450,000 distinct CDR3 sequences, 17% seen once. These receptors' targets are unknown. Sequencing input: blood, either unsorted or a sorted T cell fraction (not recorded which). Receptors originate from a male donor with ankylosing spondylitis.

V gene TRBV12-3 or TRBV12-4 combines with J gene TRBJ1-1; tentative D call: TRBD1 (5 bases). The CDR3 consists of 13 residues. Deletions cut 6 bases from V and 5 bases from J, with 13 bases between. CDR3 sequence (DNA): TGTGCCAGCAGACTCAGGGTCTTGACTGAAGCTTTCTTT. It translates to CASRLRVLTEAFF.

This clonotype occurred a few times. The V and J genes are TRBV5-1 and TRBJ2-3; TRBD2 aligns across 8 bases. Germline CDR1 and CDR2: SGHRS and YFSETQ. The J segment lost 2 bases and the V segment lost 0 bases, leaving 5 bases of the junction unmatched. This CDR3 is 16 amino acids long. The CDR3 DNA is TGCGCCAGCAGCTTGGTTCTCGGGGGGGACACAGATACGCAGTATTTT. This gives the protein CASSLVLGGDTDTQYF.

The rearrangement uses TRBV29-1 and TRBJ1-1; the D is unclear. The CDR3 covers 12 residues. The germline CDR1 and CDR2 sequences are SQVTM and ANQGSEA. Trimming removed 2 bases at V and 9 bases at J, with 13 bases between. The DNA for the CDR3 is TGCAGCGTTGAAACGGGCCCCATCCAAGCTTTCTTT. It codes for CSVETGPIQAFF.

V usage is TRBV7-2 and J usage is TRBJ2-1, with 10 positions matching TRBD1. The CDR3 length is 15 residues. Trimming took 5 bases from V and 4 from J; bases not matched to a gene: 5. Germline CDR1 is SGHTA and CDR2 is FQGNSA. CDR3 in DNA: TGTGCCAGCAGCACCCGGGACAGGGGATACAATGAGCAGTTCTTC. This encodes CASSTRDRGYNEQFF.